These T cell receptor beta chains were read from a single sample in a study of vaccination and CD4 T cells after COVID-19. TCRdb reprocessed the PCR reads via MiXCR and lists one record per CDR3 protein. The top ten hold about 9.8% of the sample, which has about 14,000 distinct CDR3 sequences, around 41% seen once. What these receptors recognize is not known. The sequenced sample consisted of CD4+ T cells from blood, cultured in vitro. Receptors originate from a human donor who had recovered from COVID-19. Both conserved end residues are part of each CDR3. D genes are given only for firm matches. Some rows have no size entry. The others give once, few or many, or a class for an expanded clone.

d_gene: .; j_gene: TRBJ1-3; abundance: .; v_gene: TRBV7-2; CDR3aa: CASSLQQISGNTIYF; CDR3nt: TGTGCCAGCAGCCTACAACAGATCTCTGGAAACACCATATATTTT
d_gene: TRBD1; j_gene: TRBJ2-2; abundance: .; v_gene: TRBV20-1; CDR3aa: CSATPDRGLGNTGELFF; CDR3nt: TGCAGTGCTACCCCGGACAGGGGGTTGGGAAACACCGGGGAGCTGTTTTTT
d_gene: TRBD1; j_gene: TRBJ1-2; abundance: .; v_gene: TRBV12-3/TRBV12-4; CDR3aa: CASSYGQGAYGYTF; CDR3nt: TGTGCCAGCAGTTATGGACAGGGGGCATATGGCTACACCTTC
d_gene: .; j_gene: TRBJ2-1; abundance: few; v_gene: TRBV7-6; CDR3aa: CASSLGADVWNEQFF; CDR3nt: TGTGCCAGCAGCTTAGGGGCGGACGTCTGGAATGAGCAGTTCTTC
d_gene: .; j_gene: TRBJ1-6; abundance: few; v_gene: TRBV7-6; CDR3aa: CASSLDRPYNSPLHF; CDR3nt: TGTGCCAGCAGCTTAGACAGGCCGTATAATTCACCCCTCCACTTT
d_gene: .; j_gene: TRBJ2-5; abundance: .; v_gene: TRBV7-6; CDR3aa: CASSFQETQYF; CDR3nt: TGTGCCAGCAGCTTCCAAGAGACCCAGTACTTC
d_gene: .; j_gene: TRBJ2-7; abundance: few; v_gene: TRBV19; CDR3aa: CASSSRDLKAYEQYF; CDR3nt: TGTGCCAGTAGTTCGAGGGACCTCAAGGCCTACGAGCAGTACTTC
d_gene: .; j_gene: TRBJ2-2; abundance: .; v_gene: TRBV10-1; CDR3aa: CASSEASLRGGTGELFF; CDR3nt: TGCGCCAGCAGTGAAGCGAGTCTCAGGGGAGGCACCGGGGAGCTGTTTTTT
d_gene: .; j_gene: TRBJ1-2; abundance: .; v_gene: TRBV28; CDR3aa: CASSLASSFIGANYGYTF; CDR3nt: TGTGCCAGCAGCCTCGCCTCCTCGTTTATTGGAGCGAACTATGGCTACACCTTC
d_gene: .; j_gene: TRBJ1-3; abundance: .; v_gene: TRBV20-1; CDR3aa: CSALTAVSGRDSGNTIYF; CDR3nt: TGCAGTGCTCTTACGGCAGTAAGCGGTCGGGACTCTGGAAACACCATATATTTT
d_gene: .; j_gene: TRBJ1-2; abundance: medium-sized; v_gene: TRBV30; CDR3aa: CAWTDNYGYTF; CDR3nt: TGTGCCTGGACGGATAACTATGGCTACACCTTC
d_gene: TRBD2; j_gene: TRBJ2-3; abundance: .; v_gene: TRBV27; CDR3aa: CASRRTSWGTDTQYF; CDR3nt: TGTGCCAGCAGGAGGACTAGCTGGGGCACAGATACGCAGTATTTT
d_gene: .; j_gene: TRBJ2-5; abundance: few; v_gene: TRBV27; CDR3aa: CASSSRGRQETQYF; CDR3nt: TGTGCCAGCAGTTCCAGGGGCAGACAAGAGACCCAGTACTTC
d_gene: .; j_gene: TRBJ1-4; abundance: .; v_gene: TRBV7-8; CDR3aa: CASSQLTLLHEKLFF; CDR3nt: TGTGCCAGCAGCCAACTGACCCTTTTGCATGAAAAACTGTTTTTT
d_gene: TRBD1; j_gene: TRBJ1-1; abundance: .; v_gene: TRBV7-6; CDR3aa: CASSLVGQAQAFF; CDR3nt: TGTGCCAGCAGCTTAGTCGGACAGGCGCAAGCTTTCTTT
d_gene: TRBD2; j_gene: TRBJ2-2; abundance: .; v_gene: TRBV20-1; CDR3aa: CSARMGGGALTGELFF; CDR3nt: TGCAGTGCTCGGATGGGGGGAGGGGCGTTAACCGGGGAGCTGTTTTTT
d_gene: .; j_gene: TRBJ1-6; abundance: large; v_gene: TRBV18; CDR3aa: CASSPATLGNNSPLHF; CDR3nt: TGTGCCAGCTCACCAGCGACATTGGGAAATAATTCACCCCTCCACTTT
d_gene: TRBD1; j_gene: TRBJ1-2; abundance: few; v_gene: TRBV7-6; CDR3aa: CASSLRGTGGAGGGGYTF; CDR3nt: TGTGCCAGCAGCTTACGCGGGACAGGGGGCGCCGGAGGAGGTGGCTACACCTTC
d_gene: .; j_gene: TRBJ2-7; abundance: few; v_gene: TRBV30; CDR3aa: CAWSGSTYEQYF; CDR3nt: TGTGCCTGGAGTGGCAGCACCTACGAGCAGTACTTC
d_gene: .; j_gene: TRBJ1-1; abundance: .; v_gene: TRBV5-6; CDR3aa: CASTPVGREAAFF; CDR3nt: TGTGCCAGCACCCCCGTGGGCAGGGAAGCCGCTTTCTTT
d_gene: .; j_gene: TRBJ1-2; abundance: few; v_gene: TRBV10-3; CDR3aa: CAISEGGGTKFYGYTF; CDR3nt: TGTGCCATCAGTGAGGGAGGGGGGACTAAATTCTATGGCTACACCTTC
d_gene: TRBD2; j_gene: TRBJ2-3; abundance: .; v_gene: TRBV27; CDR3aa: CASSLGGVSTDTQYF; CDR3nt: TGTGCCAGCAGCCTCGGGGGGGTGAGCACAGATACGCAGTATTTT
d_gene: .; j_gene: TRBJ2-2; abundance: few; v_gene: TRBV24-1; CDR3aa: CATSETGTYNIGELFF; CDR3nt: TGTGCCACCAGTGAGACCGGGACCTATAATATCGGGGAGCTGTTTTTT
d_gene: .; j_gene: TRBJ2-4; abundance: few; v_gene: TRBV20-1; CDR3aa: CSASVGQGLNIQYF; CDR3nt: TGCAGTGCTAGTGTCGGGCAGGGTTTAAACATTCAGTACTTC
d_gene: .; j_gene: TRBJ1-2; abundance: few; v_gene: TRBV7-2; CDR3aa: CASSFNARRTNYGYTF; CDR3nt: TGTGCCAGCAGCTTCAATGCCCGCAGGACTAACTATGGCTACACCTTC
d_gene: .; j_gene: TRBJ2-7; abundance: .; v_gene: TRBV23-1; CDR3aa: CASSLQYEQYF; CDR3nt: TGCGCCAGCAGTCTCCAATACGAGCAGTACTTC
d_gene: .; j_gene: TRBJ2-7; abundance: .; v_gene: TRBV20-1; CDR3aa: CSAREDRRGYEQYF; CDR3nt: TGCAGTGCTAGAGAGGACAGGAGGGGTTACGAGCAGTACTTC
d_gene: .; j_gene: TRBJ1-1; abundance: .; v_gene: TRBV20-1; CDR3aa: CSAGEPMNTEAFF; CDR3nt: TGCAGTGCTGGAGAGCCGATGAACACTGAAGCTTTCTTT